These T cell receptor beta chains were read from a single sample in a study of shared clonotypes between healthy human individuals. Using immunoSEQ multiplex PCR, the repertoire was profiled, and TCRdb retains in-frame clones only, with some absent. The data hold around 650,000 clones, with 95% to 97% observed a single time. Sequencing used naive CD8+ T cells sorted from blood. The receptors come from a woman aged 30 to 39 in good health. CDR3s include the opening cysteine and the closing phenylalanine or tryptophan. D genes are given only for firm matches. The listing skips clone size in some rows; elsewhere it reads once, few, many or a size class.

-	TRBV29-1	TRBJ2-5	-	CSVRGGQEQYF	TGCAGCGTTAGAGGAGGGCAGGAGCAGTACTTC
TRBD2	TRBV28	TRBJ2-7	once	CASSGLAGRSYEQYF	TGTGCCAGCAGTGGACTAGCGGGACGCTCCTACGAGCAGTACTTC
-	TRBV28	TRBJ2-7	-	CASSLYGVYEQYF	TGTGCCAGCAGTTTATATGGGGTGTACGAGCAGTACTTC
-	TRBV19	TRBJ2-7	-	CASSMKPGVAYEQYF	TGTGCCAGTAGTATGAAGCCAGGGGTGGCGTACGAGCAGTACTTC
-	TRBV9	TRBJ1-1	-	CASSVAQQWGTEAFF	TGTGCCAGCAGCGTAGCTCAGCAGTGGGGCACTGAAGCTTTCTTT
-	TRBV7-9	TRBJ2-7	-	CASSHNTESSYEQYF	TGTGCCAGCAGCCATAATACAGAGAGCTCCTACGAGCAGTACTTC
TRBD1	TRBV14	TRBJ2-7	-	CASSHRQGSYEQYF	TGTGCCAGCAGCCACCGACAGGGGAGCTACGAGCAGTACTTC
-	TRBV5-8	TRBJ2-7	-	CASSFAHPYNEQYF	TGTGCCAGCAGCTTCGCACATCCCTATAACGAGCAGTACTTC
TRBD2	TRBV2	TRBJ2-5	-	CASRDSGGQETQYF	TGTGCCAGCAGGGATAGCGGGGGCCAAGAGACCCAGTACTTC
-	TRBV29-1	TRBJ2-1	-	CSGRRDEQFF	TGCAGCGGACGGAGGGATGAGCAGTTCTTC
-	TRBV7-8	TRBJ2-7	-	CASSPGRVYEQYF	TGTGCCAGCAGCCCAGGTCGGGTCTACGAGCAGTACTTC